Below are 8 T cell receptor beta chains sequenced from a single sample in a study of T cell repertoires in cytomegalovirus infection. MiXCR, applied by TCRdb to the reads, yields one record per CDR3 protein. The sample yields 68,000 or so distinct CDR3 sequences, about 23% seen once. The antigens for these receptors are not known. The sample comprised PBMCs, sequenced either directly or after in vitro stimulation (not recorded which). Receptors originate from a human donor in good health (CMV status not recorded). Some clones in this sample may be carry-over from other donors' samples.

V gene TRBV30 combines with J gene TRBJ2-3, with 8 bases identical to TRBD2. CDR1 and CDR2 from the germline V gene are GTSNPN and SVGIG (reference sequence). J gave up 3 bases and V 0 bases, and 8 bases lay outside the gene matches. The CDR3 runs 16 residues. The CDR3 bases are TGTGCCTGGAGTGTAGGGTCGGGAGGGCCTACAGATACGCAGTATTTT. Translation gives CAWSVGSGGPTDTQYF.

V and J are TRBV23-1 and TRBJ2-2, with TRBD2 matching 12 bases. TRBV23-1 is an ORF; its function is uncertain. The CDR3 runs to 18 residues. With 0 bases clipped from V and 6 bases from J, the junction kept 8 bases outside the gene matches. CDR3 residues: CASSQSARLAGVAGELFF. In DNA, the CDR3 is TGCGCCAGCAGTCAATCAGCAAGACTAGCGGGAGTCGCCGGGGAGCTGTTTTTT.

This chain uses TRBV24-1 with TRBJ1-5; D gene ambiguous. Germline values: CDR1 KGHDR, CDR2 SFDVKD. The V end was cut by 4 bases, the J end by 4 bases, with 10 bases between. There are 14 residues in the CDR3. Written as DNA, the CDR3 is TGTGCCACCAGTGAGAATTACGAAAATCAGCCCCAGCATTTT. Its protein is CATSENYENQPQHF.

The chain employs TRBV13 and TRBJ1-6; D uncertain. This CDR3 has 16 residues. Germline V CDR1 and CDR2: PRHDT, FYEKMQ (reference sequence). The V end lost 0 bases, the J end lost 7 bases, and 13 bases lay between the germline ends. The CDR3 region has the DNA TGTGCCAGCAGCTTAGGCGAAGGATCCCGGAATTCACCCCTCCACTTT. Residues: CASSLGEGSRNSPLHF.

V and J are TRBV20-1 and TRBJ2-7; TRBD2 matches 11 bases. The V gene end was trimmed by 2 bases and the J gene end by 4 bases; junction bases not matched to a gene: 7. Germline assignment: CDR1 DFQATT and CDR2 SNEGSKA (reference sequence). This CDR3 comprises 15 residues. This CDR3 reads CSARSGGTSGYEQYF. In DNA form, the CDR3 reads TGCAGTGCTAGATCTGGGGGGACTAGCGGTTACGAGCAGTACTTC.

V gene TRBV4-1 combines with J gene TRBJ2-1; D may correspond to TRBD1 or TRBD2 (6 bases each). Deletions cut 0 bases from V and 2 bases from J, with 11 bases between. The length of the CDR3 is 16 residues. From germline, CDR1 is MGHRA and CDR2 YSYEKL. For the CDR3, the DNA is TGCGCCAGCAGCCAAGATACGGGGGCGGCCTACAATGAGCAGTTCTTC. It encodes CASSQDTGAAYNEQFF.

CDR3 loop: CASSLDSIPGYTF. The CDR3 DNA is TGTGCCAGCAGCTTAGATTCGATTCCGGGCTACACCTTC. V is TRBV7-2 and J is TRBJ1-2; D unclear. The V end was cut by 1 base, the J end by 8 bases, with 11 bases between. The length of the CDR3 is 13 residues. CDR1 is SGHTA and CDR2 is FQGNSA in the germline V gene.

The V gene is TRBV6-1, the J gene TRBJ2-2; tentatively, D is TRBD1 (5 bases). Germline lookup yields CDR1 MNHNS and CDR2 SASEGT. The CDR3 sequence is 15 residues long. V was trimmed by 6 bases and J by 4 bases, leaving 15 bases between them. This CDR3 is CASSPQGSVTGELFF. The CDR3 DNA reads as TGTGCCAGCAGCCCTCAGGGATCGGTCACCGGGGAGCTGTTTTTT.